One and the same sample provided the 24 T cell receptor beta chains below, sequenced in a study of vaccination and CD4 T cells after COVID-19. Their antigens remain unidentified. The Oncomine TCR Beta short-read assay was applied to DNA of cultured CD4+ T cells. A single record per CDR3 protein comes from TCRdb applying MiXCR to the PCR reads. The sample records about 12,000 distinct CDR3 sequences, approximately 51% being singletons. The treatment: approximately 10-day PBMC culture with coronavirus spike peptide pools or control peptides (ViraFEST assay). Specimen: cultured CD4+ T cells from blood, collected after SARS-CoV-2 vaccination. The receptors here all came from a human donor with COVID-19.

The V and J genes are TRBV20-1 and TRBJ1-2, with D perhaps TRBD1 (5 bases). Deletions cut 3 bases from V and 4 bases from J, with 18 bases between. In germline, CDR1 is DFQATT, CDR2 SNEGSKA (reference sequence). There are 15 residues in the CDR3. The DNA for the CDR3 is TGCAGTGCTAGCCCAACCGACAGTGCCTTCTATGGCTACACCTTC. This codes for CSASPTDSAFYGYTF.

The CDR3 protein is CASSTGTGVQPQHF. The CDR3 DNA reads TGTGCCAGCTCAACCGGGACAGGGGTTCAACCCCAGCATTTT. This chain uses TRBV27 with TRBJ1-5, with TRBD1 matching 10 bases. This CDR3 contains 14 residues. The V segment lost 8 bases and the J segment 10 bases; nucleotides outside the gene matches: 11. Germline V gene lookup returns CDR1 MNHEY and CDR2 SMNVEV (reference sequence).

The chain links TRBV28 to TRBJ2-3; no clear D gene. CDR1 is MDHEN, CDR2 SYDVKM, per germline. The CDR3 totals 14 residues. The V end was cut by 4 bases, the J end by 4 bases, with 12 bases between. The DNA for the CDR3 is TGTGCCAGCAGTTCCAGTTCATCATCAGATACGCAGTATTTT. Translating gives CASSSSSSSDTQYF.

The chain couples TRBV20-1 to TRBJ1-5; D is unclear. Germline V CDR1 and CDR2: DFQATT, SNEGSKA (reference sequence). This CDR3 region has 15 residues. Trimming removed 1 base at V and 0 bases at J, with 10 bases between. The CDR3 spells CSARGARGSNQPQHF. In nucleotides, the CDR3 is TGCAGTGCTAGAGGGGCACGAGGTAGCAATCAGCCCCAGCATTTT.

This clonotype showed up just once. The V and J genes are TRBV6-2 or TRBV6-3 and TRBJ2-7; tentative D call: TRBD2 (6 bases). The CDR3 covers 15 residues. V was clipped by 6 bases and J by 6 bases, with 21 bases between them. Germline V gives CDR1 MNHEY, CDR2 SVGEGT. CDR3: CASRASGVGGGEQYF. In DNA, the CDR3 is TGTGCCAGCAGAGCCAGTGGTGTGGGGGGAGGCGAGCAGTACTTC.

The V call is TRBV20-1, the J call TRBJ1-5, with D unclear. V was clipped by 6 bases and J by 0 bases, with 15 bases between them. CDR1 is DFQATT and CDR2 is SNEGSKA in the germline V gene (reference sequence). The CDR3 totals 15 residues. This chain's CDR3 is CSAPQTDYSNQPQHF. The DNA for the CDR3 is TGCAGTGCCCCGCAGACCGACTATAGCAATCAGCCCCAGCATTTT.

This clonotype was detected a few times. This chain joins TRBV6-1 and TRBJ1-6; unclear D gene. Deletions cut 4 bases from V and 1 base from J, with 8 bases between. The CDR3 totals 15 residues. Germline V gives CDR1 MNHNS, CDR2 SASEGT. The CDR3 nucleotides read TGTGCCAGCAGTGCTAGGGAATCCTATAATTCACCCCTCCACTTT. Its protein product is CASSARESYNSPLHF.

The CDR3 coding sequence is TGTGCCAGCAGTGTGTCAGCCAGCTATGGCTACACCTTC. Its translation: CASSVSASYGYTF. This chain joins TRBV2 and TRBJ1-2; D not certain. The length of the CDR3 is 13 residues. Germline V gives CDR1 SNHLY, CDR2 FYNNEI. Trimming shortened V by 4 bases and J by 4 bases, and 10 bases separated the two germline ends.

Only a few counts were recorded for this clonotype. The chain is built from TRBV24-1 and TRBJ2-7; D remains unclear. Germline values: CDR1 KGHDR, CDR2 SFDVKD. V was clipped by 4 bases and J by 6 bases, with 6 bases between them. There are 11 residues in the CDR3. CDR3 region: CATSERGEQYF. CDR3 in DNA: TGTGCCACCAGTGAACGCGGCGAGCAGTACTTC.

This chain links TRBV7-3 with TRBJ1-2, with 7 bases aligning to TRBD1. V lost 5 bases and J lost 7; bases outside the gene matches: 4. The CDR3 runs to 12 residues. Germline V gene sequence: CDR1 SGHTA, CDR2 FQGTGA. In DNA, the CDR3 is TGTGCCAGCAGCGGCTCAGGGGGTGGCTACACCTTC. This sequence encodes CASSGSGGGYTF.

The chain joins TRBV6-1 to TRBJ2-7; D remains ambiguous. V was cut by 1 base and J by 3 bases, with 7 bases left in between. The CDR3 spans 13 residues. CDR1 and CDR2 from the germline V gene are MNHNS and SASEGT. CDR3 in DNA: TGTGCCAGCAGTGAAGGCCAGGACTACGAGCAGTACTTC. Protein sequence: CASSEGQDYEQYF.

The gene calls are TRBV20-1 and TRBJ1-5; 7 nucleotides line up with TRBD1. J lost 0 bases, V lost 5 bases, and 7 bases had no gene match. Germline CDR1 and CDR2: DFQATT and SNEGSKA (reference sequence). The CDR3 covers 15 residues. The CDR3 spells CSAPGQPNSNQPQHF. CDR3 coding DNA: TGCAGTGCTCCGGGACAGCCCAATAGCAATCAGCCCCAGCATTTT.

Only a few counts were recorded for this clonotype. The chain carries TRBV6-5 and TRBJ2-5; 7 bases fit TRBD2. Germline V gives CDR1 MNHEY, CDR2 SVGAGI. The CDR3 spans 14 residues. Unmatched junction bases numbered 5, after V lost 2 bases and J lost 5 bases. As DNA, the CDR3 is TGTGCCAGCAGTTACCTTGGGACTAAGGAGACCCAGTACTTC. It specifies CASSYLGTKETQYF.

This chain links TRBV5-4 with TRBJ2-5; D is tentatively TRBD1 or TRBD2 (5 bases each). Germline loops: CDR1 SGHNT, CDR2 YYREEE (reference sequence). The V end lost 0 bases, the J end lost 9 bases, and 15 bases lay between the germline ends. The CDR3 covers 14 residues. Here the CDR3 reads CASSLEGPSLAQYF. The CDR3 bases are TGTGCCAGCAGCTTGGAGGGACCAAGTCTGGCCCAGTACTTC.

This clonotype was seen more than once but under ten times. This rearrangement joins TRBV28 to TRBJ1-6; D is unresolved. V was trimmed by 6 bases and J by 9 bases, leaving 18 bases between them. The CDR3 is 15 amino acids. Germline V gene data show CDR1 as MDHEN and CDR2 as SYDVKM. The CDR3 sequence: CASSRQLLPFSPLHF. The CDR3 nucleotides read TGTGCCAGCAGCCGACAACTACTACCTTTTTCACCCCTCCACTTT.

The gene calls are TRBV6-2 or TRBV6-3 and TRBJ2-5; TRBD2 aligns across 8 bases. From germline, CDR1 is MNHEY and CDR2 SVGEGT. The CDR3 spans 14 residues. The V and J ends lost 5 bases and 4 bases, in that order; junction bases with no gene match: 6. CDR3 protein: CASSPGLVRETQYF. CDR3 sequence (DNA): TGTGCCAGCAGTCCGGGACTAGTCAGAGAGACCCAGTACTTC.

The CDR3: CASSIAGEGLAFF. As DNA, the CDR3 is TGTGCCAGTAGTATCGCGGGGGAGGGCTTAGCTTTCTTT. The J gene is TRBJ1-1, the V gene TRBV19, with D maybe TRBD1 (5 bases). Trimming stripped 3 bases from V and 10 bases from J, with 15 bases between. CDR1 is LNHDA, CDR2 SQIVND, per germline (reference sequence). CDR3 length: 13 amino acids.

This rearrangement joins TRBV27 to TRBJ1-1; D remains unclear. V gave up 3 bases and J gave up 0 bases, with 5 bases separating them. CDR1 and CDR2 from the germline V gene are MNHEY and SMNVEV (reference sequence). CDR3 length: 13 amino acids. CDR3 sequence reads: CASSFFLNTEAFF. The CDR3 DNA sequence: TGTGCCAGCAGTTTTTTCCTGAACACTGAAGCTTTCTTT.

V and J are TRBV27 and TRBJ1-5, with D hard to call. The germline V and J ends were trimmed by 3 bases and 9 bases, with 15 bases remaining between them. The CDR3 is made up of 14 amino acids. Germline V gene data show CDR1 as MNHEY and CDR2 as SMNVEV (reference sequence). In DNA form, the CDR3 reads TGTGCCAGCAGTTTCGGGCAGGCCCAGTGGCCCCAGCATTTT. This codes for CASSFGQAQWPQHF.

This clonotype was counted between two and nine times. The gene calls are TRBV24-1 and TRBJ2-3; D perhaps matches TRBD1 (6 bases). The CDR3 covers 11 residues. CDR1 KGHDR and CDR2 SFDVKD come from the germline V gene. V was pared by 9 bases and J by 8 bases, with 11 bases between. The CDR3 sequence is CATSGAGTQYF. Here the CDR3 DNA reads TGTGCCACCTCAGGGGCGGGTACGCAGTATTTT.

This clonotype was recorded only once. An end of the junction differs from the germline gene, which may be a read error. The V call is TRBV7-6, the J call TRBJ1-1; no clear D gene. CDR3 length: 17 residues. CDR1 is SGHVS, CDR2 FNYEAQ, per germline. The CDR3 loop reads CANSFRPPGLGTSEAFF. The CDR3 coding sequence is TGTGCCAACAGCTTTCGCCCCCCTGGGTTGGGAACCTCTGAAGCTTTCTTT.

The chain recombines TRBV20-1 with TRBJ1-1, with a possible D match to TRBD1 (6 bases). The length of the CDR3 is 14 residues. From germline, CDR1 is DFQATT and CDR2 SNEGSKA (reference sequence). V was pared by 6 bases and J by 7 bases, with 21 bases between. The CDR3 region has the DNA TGCAGTGCCAAAGGAGGGGGGCTCTTCGGTGAAGCTTTCTTT. It yields the protein CSAKGGGLFGEAFF.

This chain connects TRBV20-1 to TRBJ2-3; no firm D call. The germline CDR1 and CDR2 sequences are DFQATT and SNEGSKA (reference sequence). Trimming cost V 6 bases and J 5 bases, with 9 bases left between them. This CDR3 spans 11 amino acids. The CDR3 protein is CSANSLDTQYF. CDR3 bases: TGCAGTGCCAACTCGCTAGATACGCAGTATTTT.

The V and J genes are TRBV27 and TRBJ1-6, with D tentatively TRBD1 (6 bases). The V gene's germline CDR1 is MNHEY and CDR2 SMNVEV (reference sequence). This CDR3 has 15 amino acids. Trimming removed 2 bases from V and 7 bases from J, with 12 bases in between. CDR3 nucleotide sequence: TGTGCCAGCAGTTTAATGCCGGGGGCCAATTCACCCCTCCACTTT. It specifies CASSLMPGANSPLHF.